Each of the 11 T cell receptor beta chains below was sequenced from the same sample in a study of long-term antiretroviral therapy in people with HIV. Assay version v3.0 of immunoSEQ was used, and it was run at survey level. TCRdb's table, derived via immunoSEQ multiplex PCR, lists solely in-frame clones and lacks some. This sample has 20,000 to 25,000 clones, with approximately 77% found just once. The sequencing here drew on unsorted PBMCs, taken less than 2.5 years after starting antiretroviral therapy. All receptors derive from a man aged 35-49 years with HIV.

The genes are TRBV10-2 and TRBJ2-1; D not resolved. The ends were cut back, 7 bases at V and 0 bases at J, with 10 bases in the middle. Germline V CDR1 and CDR2: WSHSY, SAAADI. CDR3 length equals 14 residues. The CDR3 loop is CASTLPSSYNEQFF. The CDR3 DNA reads TGCGCCAGCACCCTACCCTCCTCCTACAATGAGCAGTTCTTC.

CDR3 coding DNA: TGTGCCAGCAGCGAGCGTAACACCGGGGAGCTGTTTTTT. It encodes CASSERNTGELFF. The chain carries TRBV9 and TRBJ2-2; D gene ambiguous. Per germline, CDR1 SGDLS and CDR2 YYNGEE. CDR3 length: 13 amino acids. V was clipped by 3 bases and J by 2 bases, with 5 bases between them.

The CDR3 DNA reads as TGCAGCGTTGAACTTCCCGGGAGTTCGTCCGGGGAGCTGTTTTTT. Encoded protein: CSVELPGSSSGELFF. The chain uses TRBV29-1 and TRBJ2-2; a weak D match, TRBD2 (6 bases). Trimming took off 2 bases at V and 6 bases at J, with 16 bases between the two ends. The germline V gene has CDR1 SQVTM and CDR2 ANQGSEA. This CDR3 region has 15 residues.

The J gene is TRBJ2-2, the V gene TRBV5-6; no clear D. V was cut by 0 bases and J by 2 bases, with 5 bases left in between. This CDR3 comprises 14 residues. Germline V lookup: CDR1 SGHDT, CDR2 YYEEEE. CDR3 nucleotides: TGTGCCAGCAGCTTGGGGGGAAACACCGGGGAGCTGTTTTTT. Encoded protein: CASSLGGNTGELFF.

The chain employs TRBV10-2 and TRBJ2-5, with 8 positions matching TRBD2. With V trimmed by 3 bases and J by 5 bases, 8 bases remained unmatched. The germline V gene encodes CDR1 WSHSY and CDR2 SAAADI. The CDR3 spans 15 residues. CDR3: CASSEWREARETQYF. In DNA form, the CDR3 reads TGCGCCAGCAGTGAATGGCGGGAGGCCAGGGAGACCCAGTACTTC.

The chain employs TRBV27 and TRBJ1-5; D is uncertain. Trimming shortened V by 5 bases and J by 0 bases, and 11 bases separated the two germline ends. The CDR3 runs to 15 residues. Germline V gene lookup returns CDR1 MNHEY and CDR2 SMNVEV (reference sequence). The CDR3 loop reads CASSPGEASNQPQHF. The CDR3 DNA is TGTGCCAGCAGTCCCGGGGAGGCTAGCAATCAGCCCCAGCATTTT.

This chain links TRBV7-6 with TRBJ2-7; 9 positions agree with TRBD2. With V trimmed by 3 bases and J by 4 bases, 13 bases remained unmatched. The CDR3 runs to 17 residues. Germline V CDR1 and CDR2: SGHVS, FNYEAQ. The CDR3 region has the DNA TGTGCCAGCAGCTTGGGTGCAGGCCTCCTAGCGGGGTACGAGCAGTACTTC. Its translation is CASSLGAGLLAGYEQYF.

The chain is built from TRBV6-6 and TRBJ2-6, with D uncertain. The germline V gene encodes CDR1 MNHNY and CDR2 SVGAGI (reference sequence). CDR3 length: 14 residues. V was cut by 3 bases and J by 0 bases, with 3 bases left in between. The CDR3 is CASSYPSGANVLTF. The CDR3 region has the DNA TGTGCCAGCAGTTATCCCTCTGGGGCCAACGTCCTGACTTTC.

The V gene is TRBV9, the J gene TRBJ2-7, with no clear D. V lost 3 bases to trimming and J lost 4 bases, with 8 bases between them. There are 12 residues in the CDR3. CDR1 and CDR2 (germline): SGDLS, YYNGEE. The CDR3 region is CASSEPQYEQYF. In DNA form, the CDR3 reads TGTGCCAGCAGCGAGCCGCAATACGAGCAGTACTTC.

The chain carries TRBV6-1 and TRBJ2-1, with TRBD2 identical over 9 bases. Germline CDR1 is MNHNS and CDR2 is SASEGT. Trimming took 9 bases from V and 9 from J; bases not matched to a gene: 12. This CDR3 is 14 amino acids long. CDR3 region: CASIQQRGAGEQFF. The CDR3 nucleotides are TGTGCCAGTATCCAACAGCGGGGGGCGGGTGAGCAGTTCTTC.

The chain carries TRBV28 and TRBJ2-7; TRBD2 matches 7 bases. With 8 bases clipped from V and 3 bases from J, the junction kept 7 bases outside the gene matches. Germline V gene data show CDR1 as MDHEN and CDR2 as SYDVKM. The length of the CDR3 is 13 residues. The CDR3 DNA sequence: TGTGCCAGCGCGGGGCGCGGGGGCTACGAGCAGTACTTC. Translating gives CASAGRGGYEQYF.